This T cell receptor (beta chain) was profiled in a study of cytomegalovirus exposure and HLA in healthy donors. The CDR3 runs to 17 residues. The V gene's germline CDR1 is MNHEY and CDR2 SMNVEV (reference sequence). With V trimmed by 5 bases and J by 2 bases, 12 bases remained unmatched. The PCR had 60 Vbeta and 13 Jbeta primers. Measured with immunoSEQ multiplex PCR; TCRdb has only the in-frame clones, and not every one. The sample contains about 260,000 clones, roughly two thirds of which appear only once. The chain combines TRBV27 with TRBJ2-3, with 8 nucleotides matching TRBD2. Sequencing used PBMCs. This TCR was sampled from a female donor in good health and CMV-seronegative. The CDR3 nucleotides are TGTGCCAGCAGTATCCGCCGGGGGGGGCGGTCCACAGATACGCAGTATTTT. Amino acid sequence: CASSIRRGGRSTDTQYF.